The source of this TCR beta chain is a study of T cells in Graves' hyperthyroidism and ophthalmopathy. The V end was cut by 6 bases, the J end by 7 bases, with 10 bases between. This CDR3 is built from 13 residues. Germline V gene sequence: CDR1 LNHDA, CDR2 SQIVND (reference sequence). From RNA transcripts, TCR beta CDR3 regions were amplified. The TCR CDR3 was amplified in a first-round RT-PCR using the HTBI primer set. TCRdb re-derived calls from the multiplex PCR reads in MiXCR, one entry per CDR3 protein. The profile shows 650,000 to 800,000 distinct CDR3 sequences, roughly 46% of them singletons. This clonotype was counted many times.

Sequenced: peripheral blood or thyroid tissue (not recorded which). The clonotype was recovered from an adult man with Graves' disease, either hyperthyroidism or ophthalmopathy (not recorded which). The chain uses TRBV19 and TRBJ1-6; D might be TRBD1 (6 bases). For the CDR3, the DNA is TGTGCCAGTAGAGCGGGGGGCAATTCACCCCTCCACTTT. Protein sequence: CASRAGGNSPLHF. The complete variable domain, with remaining parts taken from reference TRBV19 and TRBJ1-6, reads DGGITQSPKYLFRKEGQNVTLSCEQNLNHDAMYWYRQDPGQGLRLIYYSQIVNDFQKGDIAEGYSVSREKKESFPLTVTSAQKNPTAFYLCASRAGGNSPLHFGNGTRLTVT.